Below, 30 T cell receptor beta chains from the same sample are listed, as sequenced in a study of cytomegalovirus exposure and HLA in healthy donors. Only in-frame clones appear in the TCRdb table, and some are missing; sequencing was by immunoSEQ multiplex PCR. The sample lists about 160,000 clones, under 90% occurring once. Sequencing was performed on PBMCs. The receptors were sampled from a young man in good health and CMV-seropositive.

The chain has TRBV10-3 and TRBJ1-5, with 8 bases matching TRBD1. Germline CDR1 is ENHRY and CDR2 is SYGVKD. V trimming: 11 bases; J trimming: 1 base; junction bases outside the gene matches: 7. The CDR3 length is 14 residues. This CDR3 reads CAASGGASNQPQHF. The CDR3 DNA is TGTGCCGCCTCAGGGGGCGCGAGCAATCAGCCCCAGCATTTT.

The V call is TRBV30, the J call TRBJ2-5; 8 nucleotides agree with TRBD1. After removal of 1 base from V and 1 base from J, the junction contained 2 bases not matched to a gene. This CDR3 region has 14 residues. Germline CDR1 reads GTSNPN; CDR2 reads SVGIG (reference sequence). DNA for the CDR3: TGTGCCTGGAGTGGAGGACAGGGCCAAGAGACCCAGTACTTC. This translates into CAWSGGQGQETQYF.

V usage is TRBV28 and J usage is TRBJ1-4; 11 bases match TRBD1. J gave up 6 bases and V 5 bases, and 5 bases lay outside the gene matches. Germline CDR1 is MDHEN and CDR2 is SYDVKM. There are 15 residues in the CDR3. CDR3 DNA: TGTGCCAGCAGTCCGGCGGGACAGGGGGATGAAAAACTGTTTTTT. Protein: CASSPAGQGDEKLFF.

As for this clone: Its ends do not fully match the called genes, so a read error is possible. The chain combines TRBV7-7 with TRBJ2-5; D possibly corresponds to TRBD2 (6 bases). CDR1 and CDR2 (germline): SSHAT, FNYEAQ (reference sequence). This CDR3 region has 15 residues. CDR3 sequence: CASSLAEGLWETQYF. The CDR3 bases are TGTGCTAGCAGCTTAGCGGAGGGACTTTGGGAGACCCAGTACTTC.

This chain links TRBV10-3 with TRBJ2-6; tentative D call: TRBD1 (5 bases). Germline V gives CDR1 ENHRY, CDR2 SYGVKD. The CDR3 is 16 amino acids. Trimming cost V 5 bases and J 4 bases, with 15 bases left between them. Here the CDR3 reads CAISNQGLSGANVLTF. DNA for the CDR3: TGTGCCATCAGTAACCAGGGTTTATCAGGGGCCAACGTCCTGACTTTC.

The chain couples TRBV27 to TRBJ2-5; TRBD2 is a possible D gene (5 bases). Trimming removed 4 bases at V and 0 bases at J, with 9 bases between. The V gene's germline CDR1 is MNHEY and CDR2 SMNVEV (reference sequence). The CDR3 sequence is 14 residues long. The CDR3 DNA reads as TGTGCCAGCAGTTCTTGGCGGGACCAAGAGACCCAGTACTTC. This encodes CASSSWRDQETQYF.

This sequence joins TRBV19 and TRBJ2-2, with a weak D call TRBD1 (5 bases). Germline V gives CDR1 LNHDA, CDR2 SQIVND (reference sequence). The V end lost 2 bases, the J end lost 4 bases, and 14 bases lay between the germline ends. The CDR3 is 16 amino acids. CDR3 sequence reads: CASSIWGTTGTGELFF. The CDR3 coding sequence is TGTGCCAGTAGTATATGGGGCACGACGGGCACCGGGGAGCTGTTTTTT.

The chain combines TRBV15 with TRBJ2-3; 16 bases align to TRBD2. The ends lost 6 bases at V and 2 bases at J; junction bases unmatched: 5. The CDR3 covers 17 residues. Germline lookup yields CDR1 LNHNV and CDR2 YYDKDF (reference sequence). The CDR3 nucleotides read TGTGCCACCAGTTCCGGGACTAGCGGGAGGGCCACAGATACGCAGTATTTT. Translated, it gives CATSSGTSGRATDTQYF.

V and J are TRBV6-5 and TRBJ2-2; 11 nucleotides match TRBD2. Germline V gene sequence: CDR1 MNHEY, CDR2 SVGAGI. Trimming cost V 4 bases and J 2 bases; bases outside gene matches: 3. CDR3 length: 16 residues. CDR3: CASSSGLAVNTGELFF. The CDR3 DNA sequence: TGTGCCAGCAGTTCGGGACTAGCGGTCAACACCGGGGAGCTGTTTTTT.

The chain is built from TRBV5-4 and TRBJ2-5, with D unclear. Trimming shortened V by 1 base and J by 2 bases, and 6 bases separated the two germline ends. The CDR3 loop spans 13 amino acids. In germline, CDR1 is SGHNT, CDR2 YYREEE (reference sequence). CDR3: CASSLLGQETQYF. In DNA, the CDR3 is TGTGCCAGCAGCTTGCTAGGACAAGAGACCCAGTACTTC.

The chain uses TRBV2 and TRBJ2-7; 8 positions agree with TRBD1. The germline gives CDR1 SNHLY, CDR2 FYNNEI. With 4 bases clipped from V and 3 bases from J, the junction kept 8 bases outside the gene matches. The CDR3 spans 15 residues. CDR3 amino acids: CASSVGAGGGYEQYF. The CDR3 DNA follows: TGTGCCAGCAGTGTAGGGGCAGGGGGCGGCTACGAGCAGTACTTC.

The chain carries TRBV2 and TRBJ2-1; D perhaps matches TRBD1 (6 bases). Trimming removed 6 bases at V and 3 bases at J, with 9 bases between. This CDR3 region has 13 residues. Germline CDR1 and CDR2: SNHLY and FYNNEI. The CDR3 nucleotides are TGTGCCAGCAGGGAGACAGGCTACAATGAGCAGTTCTTC. It codes for CASRETGYNEQFF.

The V gene is TRBV21-1, the J gene TRBJ2-1; the table's D call, TRBD2, has no DNA check behind it. TRBV21-1 is an annotated pseudogene. The CDR3 spans 16 residues. CDR3 bases: TGTGCCAGCCCCCAAGATCTAGCGGGAGCTAACAATGAGCAGTTCTTC. Its translation: CASPQDLAGANNEQFF.

The chain couples TRBV7-9 to TRBJ2-7, with TRBD2 as a possible D gene (5 bases). Per germline, CDR1 SEHNR and CDR2 FQNEAQ (reference sequence). The CDR3 runs to 13 residues. V was cut by 5 bases and J by 1 base, with 9 bases left in between. In DNA, the CDR3 is TGTGCCAGCAGCGGGAGTTCGTCCTACGAGCAGTACTTC. It is translated as CASSGSSSYEQYF.

The gene calls are TRBV27 and TRBJ2-3; 8 bases map to TRBD2. The CDR3 sequence is 16 residues long. V was pared by 3 bases and J by 3 bases, with 8 bases of the junction left unmatched. In germline, CDR1 is MNHEY, CDR2 SMNVEV (reference sequence). CDR3 DNA: TGTGCCAGCAGTTTTCTAGCGGGCAAAGGAACAGATACGCAGTATTTT. Translating gives CASSFLAGKGTDTQYF.

The CDR3 protein is CASSTLSGSSYNEQFF. The CDR3, as DNA: TGTGCCAGTAGTACGCTTAGCGGGAGCTCCTACAATGAGCAGTTCTTC. The chain combines TRBV19 with TRBJ2-1; 9 positions agree with TRBD2. After removal of 4 bases from V and 0 bases from J, the junction contained 4 bases not matched to a gene. Germline V gives CDR1 LNHDA, CDR2 SQIVND (reference sequence). This CDR3 comprises 16 residues.

The chain uses TRBV10-3 and TRBJ2-3; D call uncertain. This CDR3 comprises 13 residues. V lost 3 bases and J 0 bases, leaving 4 bases between the germline ends. Germline CDR1 ENHRY, CDR2 SYGVKD. The CDR3 is CAISDRSTDTQYF. CDR3 bases: TGTGCCATCAGTGACAGGAGCACAGATACGCAGTATTTT.

The V call is TRBV18, the J call TRBJ1-1; tentative D call: TRBD1 (6 bases). The CDR3 extends over 14 amino acids. Germline CDR1 and CDR2: KGHSH and LQKENI. V lost 5 bases, J lost 5 bases, and 15 bases lay in between. The CDR3 bases are TGTGCCAGCTCATCGAACAGGGATTTAACTGAAGCTTTCTTT. Translating it yields CASSSNRDLTEAFF. Full variable domain (rest looked up from reference TRBV18 and TRBJ1-1): NAGVMQNPRHLVRRRGQEARLRCSPMKGHSHVYWYRQLPEEGLKFMVYLQKENIIDESGMPKERFSAEFPKEGPSILRIQQVVRGDSAAYFCASSSNRDLTEAFFGQGTRLTVV.

V and J are TRBV9 and TRBJ2-3, with 8 nucleotides matching TRBD2. CDR3 length equals 15 residues. Germline-derived CDR1 and CDR2 are SGDLS and YYNGEE. The junction had 7 bases not matched to a gene; V was cut back by 0 bases and J by 7 bases. This CDR3 is CASSVGERESHTQYF. The CDR3 coding sequence is TGTGCCAGCAGCGTAGGCGAGCGGGAGTCGCATACGCAGTATTTT.

The chain has TRBV6-6 and TRBJ2-1; D is possibly TRBD1 (6 bases). V gave up 5 bases and J gave up 5 bases, with 10 bases separating them. Germline assignment: CDR1 MNHNY and CDR2 SVGAGI (reference sequence). The length of the CDR3 is 13 residues. In nucleotides, the CDR3 is TGTGCCAGCAGTCCACAGGGACACAATGAGCAGTTCTTC. Translated: CASSPQGHNEQFF.

This clone was found once. The chain carries TRBV7-2 and TRBJ2-1, with a tentative D call TRBD2 (5 bases). Trimming took 3 bases from V and 4 from J, leaving 22 bases between them. CDR1 is SGHTA and CDR2 is FQGNSA in the germline V gene. The CDR3 loop spans 18 amino acids. Here the CDR3 reads CASSFALVGLRAYNEQFF. The CDR3 region has the DNA TGTGCCAGCAGCTTCGCTCTTGTTGGTCTGAGGGCATACAATGAGCAGTTCTTC.

The CDR3 nucleotides are TGTGCCAGCAGCGTAGCGGGAGGAAGCTCCTACGAGCAGTACTTC. The encoded protein is CASSVAGGSSYEQYF. The chain has TRBV7-3 and TRBJ2-7; 10 bases map to TRBD2. CDR1 and CDR2 (germline): SGHTA, FQGTGA. This CDR3 has 15 residues. The ends lost 5 bases at V and 0 bases at J; junction bases unmatched: 4.

This clone occurred once. This chain connects TRBV15 to TRBJ1-4; no clear D. The CDR3 covers 13 residues. Germline V gene data show CDR1 as LNHNV and CDR2 as YYDKDF (reference sequence). With 0 bases removed from V and 8 bases from J, the gap between germline ends came to 7 bases. CDR3 in DNA: TGTGCCACCAGCAGAGACGGCGGGGAAAAACTGTTTTTT. Translating gives CATSRDGGEKLFF.

This clone occurred once. V usage is TRBV15 and J usage is TRBJ2-7, with 10 bases matching TRBD2. The CDR3 is made up of 16 amino acids. V lost 2 bases to trimming and J lost 5 bases; unmatched junction nucleotides: 9. From germline, CDR1 is LNHNV and CDR2 YYDKDF (reference sequence). For the CDR3, the DNA is TGTGCCACCAGCAGAAACCTAGCGGGGGAGGGAGACGAGCAGTACTTC. Protein: CATSRNLAGEGDEQYF.

The chain employs TRBV2 and TRBJ1-1, with 9 nucleotides matching TRBD1. Unmatched junction bases numbered 9, after V lost 6 bases and J lost 4 bases. The CDR3 is 15 residues long. Germline V CDR1 and CDR2: SNHLY, FYNNEI. Here the CDR3 reads CASRDPTGGFTEAFF. In nucleotides, the CDR3 is TGTGCCAGCAGGGACCCGACAGGGGGATTCACTGAAGCTTTCTTT.

This sequence joins TRBV6-5 and TRBJ2-7; D is perhaps TRBD2 (5 bases). V was cut by 0 bases and J by 3 bases, with 9 bases left in between. CDR1 is MNHEY and CDR2 is SVGAGI in the germline V gene. The CDR3 length is 14 residues. The CDR3: CASSYSGSVYEQYF. CDR3 sequence (DNA): TGTGCCAGCAGTTACTCGGGTAGCGTCTACGAGCAGTACTTC.

This chain links TRBV28 with TRBJ1-1; weak D call: TRBD1 (5 bases). The V and J ends lost 2 bases and 4 bases respectively, with 11 bases between them. CDR3 length: 14 amino acids. From germline, CDR1 is MDHEN and CDR2 SYDVKM. CDR3 nucleotide sequence: TGTGCCAGCAGTTTAGGGGGGAGCGGCACTGAAGCTTTCTTT. Its translation: CASSLGGSGTEAFF.

The chain couples TRBV19 to TRBJ1-5; D is unclear. V dropped 4 bases and J dropped 5 bases, with 24 bases sitting between them. CDR3 length: 18 amino acids. CDR1 is LNHDA and CDR2 is SQIVND in the germline V gene (reference sequence). The CDR3 DNA reads TGTGCCAGTAGTAGGCTAATATCTAGTGTCAAAGATGATCAGCCCCAGCATTTT. Protein sequence: CASSRLISSVKDDQPQHF.

The J gene is TRBJ2-2, the V gene TRBV29-1; TRBD2 matches 11 bases. J gave up 5 bases and V 7 bases, and 18 bases lay outside the gene matches. CDR3 size: 18 residues. Germline V gene sequence: CDR1 SQVTM, CDR2 ANQGSEA. The CDR3 coding sequence is TGCAGCGCCTCCGAAAAGTCCGGGACTAGCGGATCGACCGGGGAGCTGTTTTTT. It yields the protein CSASEKSGTSGSTGELFF.

This clone was found a few times. This sequence joins TRBV20-1 and TRBJ2-1; D ambiguous. Trimming removed 5 bases from V and 5 bases from J, with 4 bases in between. The CDR3 contains 10 residues. The germline gives CDR1 DFQATT, CDR2 SNEGSKA (reference sequence). The CDR3 is CSAADNEQFF. The CDR3 region has the DNA TGCAGTGCTGCAGACAATGAGCAGTTCTTC.